The 20 T cell receptor beta chains below come from one sample, sequenced in a study of blood T cell repertoires in COVID-19. Using immunoSEQ multiplex PCR, the repertoire was profiled, and TCRdb retains in-frame clones only, with some absent. The table records roughly 380,000 clones, around 84% of them present only once. The sequenced sample consisted of peripheral blood. The receptors were gathered from a woman aged 18-35 years with acute or convalescent COVID-19.

The rearrangement links TRBV2 to TRBJ2-3; D remains unclear. Germline assignment: CDR1 SNHLY and CDR2 FYNNEI. The CDR3 spans 15 residues. Trimming pared 7 bases from V and 0 bases from J, leaving 14 bases between. As DNA, the CDR3 is TGTGCCAGCAATATGCGGCCGGAGAGCACAGATACGCAGTATTTT. Translated, it gives CASNMRPESTDTQYF.

The chain uses TRBV6-5 and TRBJ1-1; D perhaps matches TRBD1 (6 bases). The CDR3 runs to 12 residues. Germline V gene lookup returns CDR1 MNHEY and CDR2 SVGAGI. V gave up 6 bases and J gave up 11 bases, with 16 bases separating them. CDR3 sequence (DNA): TGTGCCAGCAGAGGTAACAGGGAAGGGGCTTTCTTT. Translating it yields CASRGNREGAFF.

The rearrangement joins TRBV2 to TRBJ1-1; tentative D call: TRBD1 (6 bases). With 2 bases removed from V and 2 bases from J, the gap between germline ends came to 15 bases. CDR1 is SNHLY and CDR2 is FYNNEI in the germline V gene. The CDR3 length is 16 residues. CDR3 residues: CASSETSGGPNTEAFF. The CDR3 DNA follows: TGTGCCAGCAGTGAAACCTCGGGGGGGCCAAACACTGAAGCTTTCTTT.

The V call is TRBV7-8, the J call TRBJ2-5, with D perhaps matching TRBD1 (6 bases). The V end was cut by 5 bases, the J end by 1 base, with 14 bases between. The CDR3 totals 15 residues. Per the germline V gene, CDR1 is SGHVS and CDR2 is FQNEAQ. CDR3 loop: CASSRAGTPQETQYF. In nucleotides, the CDR3 is TGTGCCAGCAGCCGGGCCGGGACACCCCAAGAGACCCAGTACTTC. Full variable domain (outside the CDR3, taken from reference TRBV7-8 and TRBJ2-5): GAGVSQSPRYKVAKRGQDVALRCDPISGHVSLFWYQQALGQGPEFLTYFQNEAQLDKSGLPSDRFFAERPEGSVSTLKIQRTQQEDSAVYLCASSRAGTPQETQYFGPGTRLLVL.

This chain links TRBV30 with TRBJ1-2; D gene unclear. The CDR3 is made up of 12 amino acids. Germline CDR1 GTSNPN, CDR2 SVGIG (reference sequence). Trimming pared 2 bases from V and 8 bases from J, leaving 12 bases between. The CDR3 region has the DNA TGTGCCTGGAGTACCTATGACACCGGCTACACCTTC. It encodes CAWSTYDTGYTF. The full variable domain, in which reference TRBV30 and TRBJ1-2 provide the parts outside the CDR3, is SQTIHQWPATLVQPVGSPLSLECTVEGTSNPNLYWYRQAAGRGLQLLFYSVGIGQISSEVPQNLSASRPQDRQFILSSKKLLLSDSGFYLCAWSTYDTGYTFGSGTRLTVV.

The chain combines TRBV5-1 with TRBJ1-2, with D perhaps matching TRBD1 (5 bases). Trimming stripped 4 bases from V and 8 bases from J, with 12 bases between. CDR1 and CDR2 (germline): SGHRS, YFSETQ. There are 12 residues in the CDR3. CDR3 sequence reads: CASSPPGEGYTF. The CDR3 DNA sequence: TGCGCCAGCAGCCCCCCGGGGGAGGGCTACACCTTC.

The chain is built from TRBV6-5 and TRBJ2-3; 8 bases match TRBD1. The germline gives CDR1 MNHEY, CDR2 SVGAGI. This CDR3 is built from 15 residues. The V and J ends lost 9 bases and 2 bases, in that order; junction bases with no gene match: 10. Here the CDR3 reads CARLLQGADTDTQYF. CDR3 DNA: TGTGCCAGGCTTCTCCAGGGGGCCGACACAGATACGCAGTATTTT.

The genes are TRBV9 and TRBJ1-1; D not resolved. The CDR3 is made up of 12 amino acids. CDR1 is SGDLS, CDR2 YYNGEE, per germline. Trimming stripped 3 bases from V and 3 bases from J, with 6 bases between. In nucleotides, the CDR3 is TGTGCCAGCAGCGACGGGTACACTGAAGCTTTCTTT. Translated: CASSDGYTEAFF.

This chain uses TRBV19 with TRBJ1-2; possibly TRBD1 for D (6 bases). This CDR3 is 18 amino acids long. Germline V gives CDR1 LNHDA, CDR2 SQIVND (reference sequence). V was trimmed by 6 bases and J by 3 bases, leaving 26 bases between them. CDR3 sequence reads: CASSLKTWDTGSYYGYTF. The DNA of the CDR3 is TGTGCCAGTAGCCTTAAAACCTGGGACACCGGTTCTTACTATGGCTACACCTTC.

V is TRBV2 and J is TRBJ1-6, with D possibly being TRBD1 (5 bases). V was shortened by 6 bases and J by 11 bases, with 11 bases between the two germline ends. Germline V gene data show CDR1 as SNHLY and CDR2 as FYNNEI. This CDR3 comprises 12 residues. The CDR3 nucleotides are TGTGCCAGCAGGGGGCCGTGGGCACCCCTCCACTTT. It yields the protein CASRGPWAPLHF.

The V gene is TRBV19, the J gene TRBJ1-1; D remains unclear. Germline V gives CDR1 LNHDA, CDR2 SQIVND (reference sequence). Trimming left V 6 bases short and J 6 bases short, with 14 bases between. The CDR3 is 13 residues long. DNA of the CDR3: TGTGCCAGTAGGGAGGAGGGAATCCCTGAAGCTTTCTTT. This encodes CASREEGIPEAFF.

This rearrangement joins TRBV5-1 to TRBJ2-5; 8 bases align to TRBD2. V shed 2 bases, J shed 4 bases, and the junction held 4 bases outside the gene matches. The CDR3 contains 14 residues. Germline V gene data show CDR1 as SGHRS and CDR2 as YFSETQ. CDR3 protein: CASSLAGVRETQYF. The DNA of the CDR3 is TGCGCCAGCAGCTTAGCGGGAGTCCGAGAGACCCAGTACTTC.

The chain links TRBV7-8 to TRBJ2-7; 8 nucleotides line up with TRBD2. The CDR3 is made up of 14 amino acids. V shed 4 bases and J 2 bases; nucleotides not matched to a gene: 4. Germline V gives CDR1 SGHVS, CDR2 FQNEAQ. The DNA for the CDR3 is TGTGCCAGCAGCTCGACTAGCGTTGCCTACGAGCAGTACTTC. It specifies CASSSTSVAYEQYF. The full variable domain, completed using reference TRBV7-8 and TRBJ2-7, is GAGVSQSPRYKVAKRGQDVALRCDPISGHVSLFWYQQALGQGPEFLTYFQNEAQLDKSGLPSDRFFAERPEGSVSTLKIQRTQQEDSAVYLCASSSTSVAYEQYFGPGTRLTVT.

In DNA form, the CDR3 reads TGCGCCAGCAGCTTGGACAGGGGGCGCGGCTATGGCTACACCTTC. It encodes CASSLDRGRGYGYTF. This chain links TRBV5-1 with TRBJ1-2; 9 positions agree with TRBD1. V shed 0 bases, J shed 4 bases, and the junction held 4 bases outside the gene matches. The CDR3 extends over 15 amino acids. The germline V gene has CDR1 SGHRS and CDR2 YFSETQ.

This clone was observed a single time. This sequence joins TRBV19 and TRBJ2-7, with D perhaps matching TRBD2 (5 bases). V shed 3 bases and J shed 6 bases, with 15 bases lying between them. The CDR3 loop spans 14 amino acids. Germline-derived CDR1 and CDR2 are LNHDA and SQIVND (reference sequence). DNA for the CDR3: TGTGCCAGTAGTATGTCGGAGGTTTGGGGCGAGCAGTACTTC. Protein product: CASSMSEVWGEQYF. The full variable domain, rest sourced from reference TRBV19 and TRBJ2-7, is DGGITQSPKYLFRKEGQNVTLSCEQNLNHDAMYWYRQDPGQGLRLIYYSQIVNDFQKGDIAEGYSVSREKKESFPLTVTSAQKNPTAFYLCASSMSEVWGEQYFGPGTRLTVT.

This clone is a singleton in its sample. This chain connects TRBV28 to TRBJ1-1; maybe TRBD1 (6 bases). The length of the CDR3 is 13 residues. Germline assignment: CDR1 MDHEN and CDR2 SYDVKM. With 2 bases removed from V and 8 bases from J, the gap between germline ends came to 12 bases. The CDR3 DNA sequence: TGTGCCAGCAGTTTAGGGGGCGGCAACGAAGCTTTCTTT. This translates into CASSLGGGNEAFF.

This clone showed up just once. The chain has TRBV10-2 and TRBJ1-1; D might be TRBD1 (6 bases). Deletions cut 7 bases from V and 0 bases from J, with 12 bases between. Germline CDR1 WSHSY, CDR2 SAAADI. The CDR3 totals 14 residues. In DNA, the CDR3 is TGCGCCAGCAAAAGGACAGCCATGAACACTGAAGCTTTCTTT. Its translation is CASKRTAMNTEAFF.

The chain is built from TRBV19 and TRBJ2-1; 7 bases line up with TRBD2. CDR1 is LNHDA and CDR2 is SQIVND in the germline V gene (reference sequence). CDR3 length: 18 residues. The V segment lost 7 bases and the J segment 6 bases; nucleotides outside the gene matches: 21. The CDR3: CASTAGGGVAQSGNEQFF. In DNA, the CDR3 is TGTGCCAGTACCGCCGGGGGAGGGGTTGCTCAATCAGGCAATGAGCAGTTCTTC.

The chain links TRBV3-1 (or the pseudogene TRBV3-2) to TRBJ2-7, with TRBD2 identical over 8 bases. The V segment lost 4 bases and the J segment 4 bases; nucleotides outside the gene matches: 3. Germline V gene lookup returns CDR1 LGHDT and CDR2 YNNKEL (reference sequence). The length of the CDR3 is 13 residues. CDR3 protein: CASSPGRGYEQYF. Written as DNA, the CDR3 is TGTGCCAGCAGCCCCGGGAGGGGGTACGAGCAGTACTTC.

This clone was picked up a small number of times. The chain couples TRBV6-1 to TRBJ2-2; D not resolved. Trimming cost V 5 bases and J 6 bases, with 10 bases left between them. CDR3 length equals 13 residues. Germline V CDR1 and CDR2: MNHNS, SASEGT. The CDR3 coding sequence is TGTGCCAGCAGTTATGGTCAGGCCGGGGAGCTGTTTTTT. Translated: CASSYGQAGELFF.